A selection of T cell receptor beta chains follows, all from one sample in a study of T cell repertoires in cytomegalovirus infection. Their antigen targets remain unknown. MiXCR, applied by TCRdb to the reads, yields one record per CDR3 protein. This table has fewer than 55,000 distinct CDR3 sequences, about 19% appearing once. The sample consisted of CD8+ T cells from cultured PBMCs, taken from culture after CMV antigen stimulation. The receptor set was obtained from a human donor in good health (CMV status not recorded). Some clones in this sample may be carry-over from other donors' samples. The CDR3 runs from the conserved cysteine through the conserved F or W. D genes are given only for firm matches. The size entry is marked missing in some rows and otherwise reads once, few, many or a size class.

clone_size d_call j_call v_call cdr3_aa cdr3_nt
few . TRBJ1-1 TRBV7-6 CASSPTDTEAFF TGTGCCAGCAGCCCCACCGACACTGAAGCTTTCTTT
. TRBD2 TRBJ2-1 TRBV7-3 CASSILPSGGQYNEQFF TGTGCCAGCAGCATCCTCCCTAGCGGGGGTCAATACAATGAGCAGTTCTTC
. TRBD2 TRBJ2-7 TRBV12-3/TRBV12-4 CASRLAGESYEQYF TGTGCCAGCCGGCTAGCGGGGGAGTCCTACGAGCAGTACTTC
. . TRBJ1-2 TRBV12-3/TRBV12-4 CASSLGSLGPGYTF TGTGCCAGCAGTTTAGGTAGCCTGGGACCGGGCTACACCTTC
. TRBD1 TRBJ2-7 TRBV19 CASSSPRQGESEQYF TGTGCCAGTAGTTCACCCCGACAGGGGGAGAGCGAGCAGTACTTC
. . TRBJ2-3 TRBV6-2/TRBV6-3 CASSYSKWTVTDTQYF TGTGCCAGCAGTTACTCGAAGTGGACCGTAACAGATACGCAGTATTTT
few . TRBJ2-1 TRBV5-1 CASSLDGAGRSYNEQFF TGCGCCAGCAGCTTGGATGGTGCGGGCCGCTCCTACAATGAGCAGTTCTTC
. . TRBJ2-7 TRBV27 CARPYNPPYEQYF TGTGCCCGCCCCTATAACCCACCCTACGAGCAGTACTTC
. TRBD1 TRBJ1-2 TRBV4-3 CASSPDRGMRGYTF TGCGCCAGCAGCCCGGACAGGGGCATGAGGGGCTACACCTTC
few . TRBJ2-1 TRBV4-1 CASSQSDEQFF TGCGCCAGCAGCCAATCCGATGAGCAGTTCTTC
. TRBD2 TRBJ2-7 TRBV9 CASSVEAGDPEQYF TGTGCCAGCAGCGTAGAGGCGGGGGATCCCGAGCAGTACTTC
few TRBD1 TRBJ1-1 TRBV18 CASSPGQMHIPNTEAFF TGTGCCAGCTCACCGGGACAGATGCACATCCCGAACACTGAAGCTTTCTTT
. . TRBJ1-2 TRBV10-3 CAISRTETNYGYTF TGTGCCATAAGCAGGACAGAGACTAACTATGGCTACACCTTC
few . TRBJ1-4 TRBV7-7 CASSDGDWAEKLFF TGTGCTAGCAGCGACGGGGATTGGGCTGAAAAACTGTTTTTT
few TRBD2 TRBJ2-3 TRBV27 CASSLTPRRGITDTQYF TGTGCCAGCAGTTTAACCCCCCGGCGGGGGATCACAGATACGCAGTATTTT
few . TRBJ1-5 TRBV15 CATSSDRRNQPQHF TGTGCCACCAGCAGTGACAGGCGCAATCAGCCCCAGCATTTT
many . TRBJ2-3 TRBV7-2 CASSLDVTRVPSTDTQYF TGTGCCAGCAGCTTAGATGTTACCAGGGTACCTAGCACAGATACGCAGTATTTT
few . TRBJ1-6 TRBV7-9 CASSRGVGTNSPLHF TGTGCCAGCAGTCGAGGTGTCGGAACTAATTCACCCCTCCACTTT
few TRBD2 TRBJ2-5 TRBV10-1 CASSEGRGGLETQYF TGCGCCAGCAGTGAAGGACGGGGGGGCCTGGAGACCCAGTACTTC
few TRBD1 TRBJ1-6 TRBV4-1 CASSQTQGQGSPLHF TGCGCCAGCAGCCAGACACAGGGGCAAGGGTCACCCCTCCACTTT
. . TRBJ2-7 TRBV19 CASSIDSEAYEQYF TGTGCCAGTAGTATAGACAGCGAAGCCTACGAGCAGTACTTC
many . TRBJ2-5 TRBV10-3 CAISEQQETQYF TGTGCCATCAGTGAACAGCAAGAGACCCAGTACTTC
. TRBD1 TRBJ2-2 TRBV7-9 CASSPGTGEPNTGELFF TGTGCCAGCAGCCCGGGGACAGGGGAACCAAACACCGGGGAGCTGTTTTTT
few TRBD1 TRBJ1-2 TRBV10-2 CASIETLGQGVSYTF TGCGCCAGCATTGAAACCCTCGGACAGGGAGTAAGCTACACCTTC
. . TRBJ2-6 TRBV27 CASSFSGANVLTF TGTGCCAGCAGTTTCTCTGGGGCCAACGTCCTGACTTTC
few . TRBJ2-7 TRBV12-3/TRBV12-4 CASSQAVGEQYF TGTGCCAGCAGTCAGGCGGTGGGAGAGCAGTACTTC
few . TRBJ2-7 TRBV6-2/TRBV6-3 CASSPGTLPNEQYF TGTGCCAGCAGTCCTGGGACTCTACCGAACGAGCAGTACTTC
. . TRBJ1-1 TRBV29-1 CSVEWSNTEAFF TGCAGCGTTGAATGGAGCAACACTGAAGCTTTCTTT
. . TRBJ2-1 TRBV28 CASSLDVEIYNEQFF TGTGCCAGCAGTTTAGATGTTGAGATATACAATGAGCAGTTCTTC
. . TRBJ1-2 TRBV4-2 CASSQDMAGKNYGYTF TGTGCCAGCAGCCAAGATATGGCAGGGAAAAACTATGGCTACACCTTC
few TRBD1 TRBJ1-3 TRBV7-9 CASSTDRVTGNTIYF TGTGCCAGCAGCACCGACAGGGTAACGGGAAACACCATATATTTT
. . TRBJ1-5 TRBV7-2 CASSLFAVNSNQLQHF TGTGCCAGCAGCTTATTTGCAGTGAATAGCAATCAGCTCCAGCATTTT
once TRBD2 TRBJ2-1 TRBV7-9 CASSPLGGSSYNEQFF TGTGCCAGCAGCCCCCTCGGGGGGAGCTCCTACAATGAGCAGTTCTTC
. . TRBJ1-1 TRBV10-3 CAISETGENTEAFF TGTGCCATCAGTGAGACGGGGGAGAACACTGAAGCTTTCTTT
. . TRBJ2-1 TRBV29-1 CSVEGAGEQFF TGCAGCGTTGAAGGGGCAGGGGAGCAGTTCTTC
. . TRBJ1-1 TRBV27 CASSLSAGRALNTEAFF TGTGCCAGCAGTTTATCGGCGGGCAGGGCCTTGAACACTGAAGCTTTCTTT
few TRBD1 TRBJ2-3 TRBV6-6 CASSYPSTGASTDTQYF TGTGCCAGCAGTTACCCATCTACAGGGGCCAGCACAGATACGCAGTATTTT
. . TRBJ1-2 TRBV28 CASSFPVSGVGYTF TGTGCCAGCAGTTTCCCCGTCTCGGGGGTCGGCTACACCTTC
few . TRBJ2-1 TRBV7-8 CASSLVGDIDEQFF TGTGCCAGCAGCTTAGTCGGAGATATAGATGAGCAGTTCTTC
few . TRBJ1-1 TRBV28 CASSRYREGDTEAFF TGTGCCAGCAGTCGATACAGGGAGGGGGACACTGAAGCTTTCTTT
. TRBD2 TRBJ2-7 TRBV6-1 CASSESVGGGKYEQYF TGTGCCAGCAGTGAATCTGTTGGCGGGGGTAAATACGAGCAGTACTTC
. TRBD1 TRBJ2-2 TRBV4-1 CASSQEIRGLDTGELFF TGCGCCAGCAGCCAAGAGATTAGGGGGCTTGACACCGGGGAGCTGTTTTTT
. TRBD1 TRBJ2-7 TRBV4-1 CASSQVSEGAPYEQYF TGTGCCAGCAGCCAAGTGTCTGAGGGGGCCCCCTACGAGCAGTACTTC
few . TRBJ1-1 TRBV14 CASSRRGGGPNTEAFF TGTGCCAGCAGCCGCCGGGGGGGGGGGCCTAACACTGAAGCTTTCTTT
. TRBD1 TRBJ1-1 TRBV2 CVFRGDLNTEAFF TGTGTCTTCAGGGGGGACTTGAACACTGAAGCTTTCTTT
few TRBD2 TRBJ2-1 TRBV5-1 CASDDLGGGSEQFF TGCGCCAGCGACGACTTGGGCGGGGGAAGTGAGCAGTTCTTC
. TRBD1 TRBJ1-2 TRBV7-9 CASSRDRRYGYTF TGTGCCAGCAGCCGGGACAGGAGATATGGCTACACCTTC
. TRBD2 TRBJ2-1 TRBV5-4 CASSLVPSGWGEQFF TGTGCCAGCAGCTTGGTTCCTAGCGGGTGGGGTGAGCAGTTCTTC
. . TRBJ2-1 TRBV11-2 CASSPTVPTNNEQFF TGTGCCAGCAGTCCGACTGTCCCCACGAACAATGAGCAGTTCTTC
. . TRBJ2-7 TRBV12-3/TRBV12-4 CASSSQGWEQYF TGTGCCAGCAGCTCACAGGGTTGGGAGCAGTACTTC
. . TRBJ2-7 TRBV6-1 CASSEGRAAYEQYF TGTGCCAGCAGCGAGGGCAGGGCGGCCTACGAGCAGTACTTC
. TRBD1 TRBJ1-1 TRBV7-9 CASRGQANTEAFF TGTGCCAGCCGCGGACAGGCCAACACTGAAGCTTTCTTT